The rows below give T cell receptor beta chains drawn from one sample of a study of blood T cell dynamics during melanoma immunotherapy. Clones were read by immunoSEQ multiplex PCR, and TCRdb kept only the in-frame ones, dropping some. This table holds 16,000 or so clones, about 83% found once. The sequencing used blood, collected from a patient treated with checkpoint blockade. Receptors originate from a human donor with melanoma. CDR3s include the opening cysteine and the closing phenylalanine or tryptophan. D genes are given only for firm matches. Clone sizes are given selectively: once, few, many, or a class where the clone is expanded.

. . TRBJ2-3 TRBV7-8 TGTGCCAGCAGCTTACCCAGGGGGAGGGATACGCAGTATTTT CASSLPRGRDTQYF
TRBD1 . TRBJ1-5 TRBV5-6 TGTGCCAGCAGCCGCGGACAGGGTTTCTCCAATCAGCCCCAGCATTTT CASSRGQGFSNQPQHF
. once TRBJ2-1 TRBV6-9 TGTGCCAGCAGTTACGTCCGAACTAGCACGAAGTTCTTC CASSYVRTSTKFF
. once TRBJ1-5 TRBV5-1 TGCGCCAGCAGCTTGGACGGGCCTGACAATCAGCCCCAGCATTTT CASSLDGPDNQPQHF
. . TRBJ1-5 TRBV27 TGTGCCAGCAGTTTAAGTCGGGGATATAGCAATCAGCCCCAGCATTTT CASSLSRGYSNQPQHF
TRBD2 . TRBJ2-5 TRBV7-9 TGTGCCAGCAGCATTTATAGGGGACTAGGTGAGACCCAGTACTTC CASSIYRGLGETQYF
TRBD2 . TRBJ2-3 TRBV7-8 TGTGCCAGCAGCTTCCGGCGGGGGGCGTTCACAGATACGCAGTATTTT CASSFRRGAFTDTQYF
. . TRBJ1-5 TRBV10-1 TGCGCCAGCAGTGAAGTAGGTGTCAGTCCCAGCAATCAGCCCCAGCATTTT CASSEVGVSPSNQPQHF
. . TRBJ1-2 TRBV2 TGTGCCAGGAATGCGGACTGGACCGATGGCTACACCTTC CARNADWTDGYTF
TRBD1 . TRBJ2-5 TRBV28 TGTGCCAGCAGTTCAGGGGGTATCCAAGAGACCCAGTACTTC CASSSGGIQETQYF
. once TRBJ2-5 TRBV11-3 TGTGCCAGCAGCGGGCTGGAAGAGACCCAGTACTTC CASSGLEETQYF
. . TRBJ2-7 TRBV7-6 TGTGCCAGCAGCTTACCCCAACAAACGGACCGCTACGAGCAGTACTTC CASSLPQQTDRYEQYF
TRBD1 . TRBJ2-3 TRBV6-4 TGTGCCAGCAGTGACCCGGGACAGGTCAAGTATTTT CASSDPGQVKYF
. . TRBJ2-3 TRBV6-1 TGTGCCAGCACCCCGGGACTGCACATAGATACGCAGTATTTT CASTPGLHIDTQYF
. . TRBJ2-7 TRBV4-1 TGCGCCAGCAGTCCCCCGTCGGGTGGGGCCTACGAGCAGTACTTC CASSPPSGGAYEQYF
TRBD1 . TRBJ1-6 TRBV4-2 TGTGCCAGCAGCCAAGTGGGGGACAGGCCCCTCCACTTT CASSQVGDRPLHF
. . TRBJ1-3 TRBV6-1 TGTGCCAGCAGTGAAGCGCCCACAGGGCTGGGTGGAAACACCATATATTTT CASSEAPTGLGGNTIYF
TRBD2 . TRBJ2-3 TRBV2 TGTGCCAGCAGGCTATTGGGACTAGCGCAAACAGATACGCAGTATTTT CASRLLGLAQTDTQYF
. . TRBJ2-5 TRBV11-2 TGTGCCAGCAGCTTAGTAGCTCCTGAGACCCAGTACTTC CASSLVAPETQYF
TRBD1 . TRBJ2-7 TRBV5-1 TGCGCCAGCAGCCCGCGACAGGGCCCCTACGAGCAGTACTTC CASSPRQGPYEQYF
TRBD2 . TRBJ2-5 TRBV11-3 TGTGCCAGCAGTTTGGGAGGGGATGAGACCCAGTACTTC CASSLGGDETQYF
. . TRBJ2-2 TRBV19 TGTGCCAGTACCCCGGGGCAGACGGACACCGGGGAGCTGTTTTTT CASTPGQTDTGELFF
. . TRBJ2-7 TRBV5-6 TGTGCCAGCAGCTTCAAAGGATACGAGCAGTACTTC CASSFKGYEQYF
. once TRBJ2-7 TRBV5-1 TGCGCCAGCAGCTTCGCTTTTCGGGGCCGATACGAGCAGTACTTC CASSFAFRGRYEQYF
. . TRBJ1-1 TRBV2 TGTGCCAGCAGTTTACGACAGGTCACTGAAGCTTTCTTT CASSLRQVTEAFF
. once TRBJ2-7 TRBV5-5 TGTGCCAGCAGTCGGGGGACCTACGAGCAGTACTTC CASSRGTYEQYF
TRBD2 . TRBJ2-1 TRBV14 TGTGCCAGCAGCCAGGAAAGGACTAGCGGCTACAATGAGCAGTTCTTC CASSQERTSGYNEQFF
TRBD1 . TRBJ2-5 TRBV30 TGTGCCTGGAGTGCCGGGACAGCGGAGACCCAGTACTTC CAWSAGTAETQYF
TRBD2 . TRBJ2-1 TRBV11-1 TGTGCCAGCAGCTACCCAGCGGGGGGGCCGGTGAATGAGCAGTTCTTC CASSYPAGGPVNEQFF
. . TRBJ2-3 TRBV29-1 TGCAGCGTTGAAGATTTGGGCAGGGCGACAGATACGCAGTATTTT CSVEDLGRATDTQYF
. . TRBJ2-3 TRBV5-1 TGCGCCAGCAGCCAGAATACAAATACGCAGTATTTT CASSQNTNTQYF